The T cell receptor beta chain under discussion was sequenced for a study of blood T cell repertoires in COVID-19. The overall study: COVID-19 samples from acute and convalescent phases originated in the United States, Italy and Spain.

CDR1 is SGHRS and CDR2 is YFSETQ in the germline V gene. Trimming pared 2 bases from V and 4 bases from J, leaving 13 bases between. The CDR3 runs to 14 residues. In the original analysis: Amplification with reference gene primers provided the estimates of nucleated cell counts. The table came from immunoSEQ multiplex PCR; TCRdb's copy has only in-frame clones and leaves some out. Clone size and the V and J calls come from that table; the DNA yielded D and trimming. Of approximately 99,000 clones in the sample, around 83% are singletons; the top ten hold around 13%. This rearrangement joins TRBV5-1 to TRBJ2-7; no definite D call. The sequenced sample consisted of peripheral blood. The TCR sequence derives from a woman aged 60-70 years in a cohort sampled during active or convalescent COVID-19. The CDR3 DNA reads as TGCGCCAGCAGCTTATCGTGGCTCGGGTACGAGCAGTACTTC. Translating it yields CASSLSWLGYEQYF.